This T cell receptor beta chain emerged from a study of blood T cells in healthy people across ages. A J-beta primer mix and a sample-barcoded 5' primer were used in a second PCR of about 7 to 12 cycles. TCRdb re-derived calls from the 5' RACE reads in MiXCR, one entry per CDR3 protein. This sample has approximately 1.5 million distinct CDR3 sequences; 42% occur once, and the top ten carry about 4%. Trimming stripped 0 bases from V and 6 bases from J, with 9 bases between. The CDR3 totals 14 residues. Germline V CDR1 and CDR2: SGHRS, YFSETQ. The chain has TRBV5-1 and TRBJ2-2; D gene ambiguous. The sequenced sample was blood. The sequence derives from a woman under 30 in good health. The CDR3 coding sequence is TGCGCCAGCAGCTTGGCCAGAGGCCCCGGGGAGCTGTTTTTT. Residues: CASSLARGPGELFF.